This is a list of T cell receptor beta chains from one sample in a study of molecular identifiers for immune sequencing clone quantification. TCRdb fed the PCR reads into MiXCR, producing one record per CDR3 protein. In the table there are approximately 630,000 distinct CDR3 sequences, roughly 27% of which are singletons. Input material: naive CD8+ T cells from blood, with Jurkat cell RNA spiked in. Source of these receptors: a human donor in good health. Some libraries in this study had Jurkat cell RNA spiked in. The CDR3 runs from the conserved cysteine through the conserved F or W. The D gene is left open where the match is weak. Size tells how often a clone was seen (once, few, many) or the class of an expanded clone, and some rows leave it out.

D gene: TRBD2
V gene: TRBV20-1
J gene: TRBJ2-2
clone size: many
CDR3 DNA: TGCAGTGCTAGAGATCGCGGACTAGCGGGATGGTCTGGCGGGGAGCTGTTTTTT
CDR3 protein: CSARDRGLAGWSGGELFF

D gene: TRBD2
V gene: TRBV7-9
J gene: TRBJ2-3
clone size: .
CDR3 DNA: TGTGCCAGCAGCTCCCACCGCGGACTAGCGGAGGTGGCGGATACGCAGTATTTT
CDR3 protein: CASSSHRGLAEVADTQYF

D gene: .
V gene: TRBV4-1
J gene: TRBJ2-7
clone size: .
CDR3 DNA: TGCGCCGGCAGCCAAGAACCGGTCACTTACTCCTACGAGCAGTACTTC
CDR3 protein: CAGSQEPVTYSYEQYF

D gene: .
V gene: TRBV10-3
J gene: TRBJ2-7
clone size: many
CDR3 DNA: TGTGCCATCAGTGAGTCTCCATCGGGGACAAGCAGCTACGAGCAGTACTTC
CDR3 protein: CAISESPSGTSSYEQYF

D gene: .
V gene: TRBV29-1
J gene: TRBJ2-1
clone size: many
CDR3 DNA: TGCAGCGTAGAGGGGGGGTACAATGAGCAGTTCTTC
CDR3 protein: CSVEGGYNEQFF

D gene: TRBD2
V gene: TRBV28
J gene: TRBJ2-7
clone size: many
CDR3 DNA: TGTGCCAGCACCCTTGGACTAGCGGGAAGCTACGAGCAGTACTTC
CDR3 protein: CASTLGLAGSYEQYF

D gene: .
V gene: TRBV30
J gene: TRBJ2-3
clone size: many
CDR3 DNA: TGTGCCTGGTACTTCAAACTCACAGATACGCAGTATTTT
CDR3 protein: CAWYFKLTDTQYF

D gene: .
V gene: TRBV7-9
J gene: TRBJ2-2
clone size: few
CDR3 DNA: TGTGCCAGCAGCTCCCCCGGGACACATACGAACACCGGGGAGCTGTTTTTT
CDR3 protein: CASSSPGTHTNTGELFF

D gene: .
V gene: TRBV7-2
J gene: TRBJ1-4
clone size: .
CDR3 DNA: TGTGCCAGCAGCTTGCCGGTTAATGAAAAACTGTTTTTT
CDR3 protein: CASSLPVNEKLFF

D gene: TRBD1
V gene: TRBV9
J gene: TRBJ2-7
clone size: few
CDR3 DNA: TGTGCCAGCAGCGGAGCCGGGACAGGGGACGAGCAGTACTTC
CDR3 protein: CASSGAGTGDEQYF

D gene: .
V gene: TRBV5-6
J gene: TRBJ2-7
clone size: few
CDR3 DNA: TGTGCCAGCAGCCCGGGAGCCTCAACCTACGAGCAGTACTTC
CDR3 protein: CASSPGASTYEQYF

D gene: .
V gene: TRBV15
J gene: TRBJ2-5
clone size: .
CDR3 DNA: TGTGCCACCAGCAGAGATATAGCGGACCAAGAGACCCAGTACTTC
CDR3 protein: CATSRDIADQETQYF

D gene: .
V gene: TRBV19
J gene: TRBJ2-7
clone size: .
CDR3 DNA: TGTGCCAGTAGTATGGGGGGTTATACCTACGAGCAGTACTTC
CDR3 protein: CASSMGGYTYEQYF

D gene: TRBD1
V gene: TRBV13
J gene: TRBJ2-1
clone size: many
CDR3 DNA: TGTGCCAGCAGCCCTGGACAGGTTCTTGAGCAGTTCTTC
CDR3 protein: CASSPGQVLEQFF

D gene: .
V gene: TRBV6-5
J gene: TRBJ2-7
clone size: many
CDR3 DNA: TGTGCCAGCAGTTACCCCGGGGGCCCCGGCGAGCAGTACTTC
CDR3 protein: CASSYPGGPGEQYF

D gene: .
V gene: TRBV7-9
J gene: TRBJ2-4
clone size: many
CDR3 DNA: TGTGCCAGCAGCTCCTCCATCTCCTGGGCCAAAAACATTCAGTACTTC
CDR3 protein: CASSSSISWAKNIQYF

D gene: .
V gene: TRBV4-3
J gene: TRBJ2-3
clone size: .
CDR3 DNA: TGCGCCAGCAGCCAAGATACTCCAGATACGCTGTATTTT
CDR3 protein: CASSQDTPDTLYF

D gene: .
V gene: TRBV12-2
J gene: TRBJ2-3
clone size: few
CDR3 DNA: TGTGCAAGCCACCTTTCGCCCCCGGTCGCAGATACGCAGTATTTT
CDR3 protein: CASHLSPPVADTQYF

D gene: .
V gene: TRBV12-3/TRBV12-4
J gene: TRBJ1-1
clone size: many
CDR3 DNA: TGTGCCAGCAGTTTAGGGGAGGGCGGCACTGAAGCTTTCTTT
CDR3 protein: CASSLGEGGTEAFF

D gene: .
V gene: TRBV27
J gene: TRBJ1-4
clone size: few
CDR3 DNA: TGTGCCAGCAGTTTGGGGGGCCCTGCAACTAATGAAAAACTGTTTTTT
CDR3 protein: CASSLGGPATNEKLFF

D gene: .
V gene: TRBV28
J gene: TRBJ1-4
clone size: many
CDR3 DNA: TGTGCCAGCAGTTTATCGACGGGACCAACCCCAAATGAAAAACTGTTTTTT
CDR3 protein: CASSLSTGPTPNEKLFF

D gene: TRBD2
V gene: TRBV9
J gene: TRBJ2-7
clone size: few
CDR3 DNA: TGTGCCAGCAGCATTAGCGGGGATACCTACGAGCAGTACTTC
CDR3 protein: CASSISGDTYEQYF

D gene: .
V gene: TRBV4-1
J gene: TRBJ1-1
clone size: many
CDR3 DNA: TGTGCCAGCAGCCAGGTGAACACTGAAGCTTTCTTT
CDR3 protein: CASSQVNTEAFF

D gene: .
V gene: TRBV4-1
J gene: TRBJ2-3
clone size: .
CDR3 DNA: TGCGCCAGCAGCCAGTCAACAGGGCTTTTATCAGATACGCAGTATTTT
CDR3 protein: CASSQSTGLLSDTQYF

D gene: TRBD1
V gene: TRBV10-3
J gene: TRBJ2-7
clone size: few
CDR3 DNA: TGTGCCATCGGGACAGGGCTCTCCTACGAGCAGTACTTC
CDR3 protein: CAIGTGLSYEQYF

D gene: TRBD2
V gene: TRBV20-1
J gene: TRBJ2-2
clone size: few
CDR3 DNA: TGCAGTGCTAGAGAGGGGGGGAGGGGCGGTATCGGGGAGCTGTTTTTT
CDR3 protein: CSAREGGRGGIGELFF

D gene: .
V gene: TRBV9
J gene: TRBJ2-3
clone size: many
CDR3 DNA: TGTGCCAGCAGCGAGGCCTTCACAGATACGCAGTATTTT
CDR3 protein: CASSEAFTDTQYF

D gene: TRBD2
V gene: TRBV7-2
J gene: TRBJ2-3
clone size: many
CDR3 DNA: TGTGCCAGCAGCATACCCCTAGCGGGAGGGCCGAAAGATACGCAGTATTTT
CDR3 protein: CASSIPLAGGPKDTQYF

D gene: .
V gene: TRBV20-1
J gene: TRBJ2-1
clone size: few
CDR3 DNA: TGCAGTGCTAGAGATCCCCCTAGCAATGAGCAGTTCTTC
CDR3 protein: CSARDPPSNEQFF

D gene: TRBD1
V gene: TRBV6-5
J gene: TRBJ1-1
clone size: many
CDR3 DNA: TGTGCCACCCTACGACAGGGGTTAATCACTGAAGCTTTCTTT
CDR3 protein: CATLRQGLITEAFF

D gene: .
V gene: TRBV13
J gene: TRBJ2-7
clone size: many
CDR3 DNA: TGTGCCAGCAGCTTCGGACCATCTGTGGCCTACGAGCAGTACTTC
CDR3 protein: CASSFGPSVAYEQYF

D gene: .
V gene: TRBV7-2
J gene: TRBJ1-2
clone size: few
CDR3 DNA: TGTGCCAGCAGCTTATTGACTTCTAACCCACTTAACTATGGCTACACCTTC
CDR3 protein: CASSLLTSNPLNYGYTF

D gene: TRBD2
V gene: TRBV29-1
J gene: TRBJ2-1
clone size: many
CDR3 DNA: TGCAGCGTTGACCACCCGGGACTAGCGGGCGATGAGCAGTTCTTC
CDR3 protein: CSVDHPGLAGDEQFF

D gene: .
V gene: TRBV20-1
J gene: TRBJ1-2
clone size: few
CDR3 DNA: TGCAGTGCTAGAGATGAGGCAGGTGGCTATGGCTACACCTTC
CDR3 protein: CSARDEAGGYGYTF

D gene: .
V gene: TRBV7-9
J gene: TRBJ2-7
clone size: many
CDR3 DNA: TGTGCCAGCAGCCAAGGGAGCCACGAGCAGTACTTC
CDR3 protein: CASSQGSHEQYF

D gene: TRBD1
V gene: TRBV4-1
J gene: TRBJ1-5
clone size: many
CDR3 DNA: TGCGCCAGCAGCCCCCGGACAGGGGATCTGGGCAATCAGCCCCAGCATTTT
CDR3 protein: CASSPRTGDLGNQPQHF

D gene: .
V gene: TRBV7-9
J gene: TRBJ2-1
clone size: many
CDR3 DNA: TGTGCCAGCAGCGCCCCACCTACAGGGAGGAATGAGCAGTTCTTC
CDR3 protein: CASSAPPTGRNEQFF

D gene: TRBD1
V gene: TRBV4-1
J gene: TRBJ1-2
clone size: .
CDR3 DNA: TGCGCCAGCAGCCAGGGTCGACAGGGGCTCTATGGCTACACCTTC
CDR3 protein: CASSQGRQGLYGYTF

D gene: .
V gene: TRBV13
J gene: TRBJ1-2
clone size: .
CDR3 DNA: TGTGCCAGCAGCTTAGGGACAGGCCGCCTTGGCTACACCTTC
CDR3 protein: CASSLGTGRLGYTF

D gene: TRBD2
V gene: TRBV7-9
J gene: TRBJ2-2
clone size: .
CDR3 DNA: TGTGCCAGCAGCGGACCGACTAGCGGGAGTTCTGGGGGCACCGGGGAGCTGTTTTTT
CDR3 protein: CASSGPTSGSSGGTGELFF

D gene: TRBD2
V gene: TRBV28
J gene: TRBJ2-1
clone size: few
CDR3 DNA: TGTGCCAGCAGCTCGAGGATAGCGGGGTACAATGAGCAGTTCTTC
CDR3 protein: CASSSRIAGYNEQFF

D gene: .
V gene: TRBV24-1
J gene: TRBJ1-4
clone size: few
CDR3 DNA: TGTGCCACCAGTGAGACAGCAACTAATGAAAAACTGTTTTTT
CDR3 protein: CATSETATNEKLFF

D gene: .
V gene: TRBV7-9
J gene: TRBJ1-4
clone size: many
CDR3 DNA: TGTGCCAGCAGCCGAGGACAGCTTGAAAAACTGTTTTTT
CDR3 protein: CASSRGQLEKLFF

D gene: TRBD1
V gene: TRBV30
J gene: TRBJ1-1
clone size: many
CDR3 DNA: TGTGCCTGGGACAGGGTGCTCACTGAAGCTTTCTTT
CDR3 protein: CAWDRVLTEAFF

D gene: TRBD2
V gene: TRBV6-2/TRBV6-3
J gene: TRBJ2-5
clone size: .
CDR3 DNA: TGTGCCAGCAGTTACCCGGAAGGGACTAGCTGGTTTGAGACCCAGTACTTC
CDR3 protein: CASSYPEGTSWFETQYF

D gene: .
V gene: TRBV2
J gene: TRBJ2-7
clone size: few
CDR3 DNA: TGTGCCAGCAGCCCTATGACACGGGACCTATACGAGCAGTACTTC
CDR3 protein: CASSPMTRDLYEQYF

D gene: .
V gene: TRBV7-9
J gene: TRBJ2-3
clone size: many
CDR3 DNA: TGTGCCAGCAGCTTAGAGGCACGGAGAACAGATACGCAGTATTTT
CDR3 protein: CASSLEARRTDTQYF

D gene: TRBD2
V gene: TRBV7-9
J gene: TRBJ2-3
clone size: many
CDR3 DNA: TGTGCCAGCAGCGATACTAGCGGGAGTGATACGCAGTATTTT
CDR3 protein: CASSDTSGSDTQYF

D gene: .
V gene: TRBV5-3
J gene: TRBJ2-7
clone size: .
CDR3 DNA: TGTGCCAGCAGCTTGGGCAGGTGGTCGTACGAGCAGTACTTC
CDR3 protein: CASSLGRWSYEQYF

D gene: .
V gene: TRBV7-6
J gene: TRBJ2-2
clone size: many
CDR3 DNA: TGTGCCAGCAGCGCAGGGGCCGGGGAGCTGTTTTTT
CDR3 protein: CASSAGAGELFF

D gene: TRBD1
V gene: TRBV12-3/TRBV12-4
J gene: TRBJ2-5
clone size: .
CDR3 DNA: TGTGCCAGCAGTTTAGATTACAGGGGCAGGGAGACCCAGTACTTC
CDR3 protein: CASSLDYRGRETQYF

D gene: TRBD2
V gene: TRBV6-2/TRBV6-3
J gene: TRBJ2-3
clone size: many
CDR3 DNA: TGTGCCAGCAGTCAATCGTCATGGACTAGCGGGGTAGATACGCAGTATTTT
CDR3 protein: CASSQSSWTSGVDTQYF

D gene: .
V gene: TRBV7-9
J gene: TRBJ1-1
clone size: many
CDR3 DNA: TGTGCCAGCAGCTATTCAAATGGGACTGAAGCTTTCTTT
CDR3 protein: CASSYSNGTEAFF

D gene: .
V gene: TRBV27
J gene: TRBJ1-5
clone size: .
CDR3 DNA: TGTGCCAGCAGTTCCGTCGGAGACTATCAGCCCCAGCATTTT
CDR3 protein: CASSSVGDYQPQHF

D gene: .
V gene: TRBV27
J gene: TRBJ2-4
clone size: many
CDR3 DNA: TGTGCCAGCAGAAGCTCTGGGGGCGGGCACATTCAGTACTTC
CDR3 protein: CASRSSGGGHIQYF

D gene: TRBD1
V gene: TRBV5-4
J gene: TRBJ2-7
clone size: many
CDR3 DNA: TGTGCCAGCAGCTTGAGTAGACAGGGGGCCTACGAGCAGTACTTC
CDR3 protein: CASSLSRQGAYEQYF